One T cell receptor beta chain is described in this entry. Trimming took 0 bases from V and 0 from J, leaving 8 bases between them. Germline V gene sequence: CDR1 WNHNN, CDR2 SYGVQD (reference sequence). This CDR3 comprises 15 residues. The sample is drawn from a study of cytomegalovirus exposure and HLA in healthy donors. Generated by immunoSEQ multiplex PCR, the TCRdb table keeps only in-frame clones and is missing some. The sample has hundreds of thousands of clones; 87% are singletons. Sequencing was carried out using PBMCs. The receptor was isolated from a man aged 18 to 29 in good health and CMV-seropositive. This chain links TRBV10-1 with TRBJ1-1, with D possibly matching TRBD1 (5 bases). CDR3 residues: CASSESLGVNTEAFF. DNA of the CDR3: TGCGCCAGCAGTGAGTCCTTGGGGGTGAACACTGAAGCTTTCTTT.